This is a list of T cell receptor beta chains from one sample in a study of long-term antiretroviral therapy in people with HIV. Only in-frame clones appear in the TCRdb table, and some are missing; sequencing was by immunoSEQ multiplex PCR. The sample lists about 33,000 clones, roughly 97% occurring once. Specimen: unsorted PBMCs, collected 6.9 years after starting antiretroviral therapy. The receptor source for this set is a young man with HIV. CDR3s include the opening cysteine and the closing phenylalanine or tryptophan. The D gene is left open where the match is weak. Clone size, where shown, is once, few, many, or a class for clones that have expanded.

cdr3_nt cdr3_aa clone_size j_call d_call v_call
TGTGCCAGCAGCTGGGGGACCGAGGGCTACGAGCAGTACTTC CASSWGTEGYEQYF few TRBJ2-7 - TRBV5-4
TGTGCCACCAGCGTACAGCGGGACTACAATGAGCAGTTCTTC CATSVQRDYNEQFF - TRBJ2-1 TRBD2 TRBV15
TGTGCCAGCAGATCCTACACCGGGACAGCGGATAATTCACCCCTCCACTTT CASRSYTGTADNSPLHF - TRBJ1-6 TRBD1 TRBV5-6
TGCGCCAGCAGCCAAGGGGCGGGCGCGGGTGTAGCCAAAAACATTCAGTACTTC CASSQGAGAGVAKNIQYF - TRBJ2-4 - TRBV4-1
TGTGCCAGCAGCTTAGCACCTAGCGGGAGTTCGTACAATGAGCAGTTCTTC CASSLAPSGSSYNEQFF - TRBJ2-1 TRBD2 TRBV7-8
TGCGCCAGCAGCCAAGACAGGGGGCGCAACGAGCAGTACTTC CASSQDRGRNEQYF - TRBJ2-7 TRBD1 TRBV4-3
TGTGCCAGCAGCTTAGAGCCAACCCTCAATGAGCAGTTCTTC CASSLEPTLNEQFF - TRBJ2-1 - TRBV7-3
TGTGCCATCAGTGGGGACAGCCGGGGCACTGAAGCTTTCTTT CAISGDSRGTEAFF - TRBJ1-1 TRBD1 TRBV10-3
TGTGCCAGCAGCTTAGATGTGGGTTTGGGGAACACCATATATTTT CASSLDVGLGNTIYF - TRBJ1-3 - TRBV7-2
TGTGCAAGTCGCCCAATGGGGGTTAGCTCCTACAATGAGCAGTTCTTC CASRPMGVSSYNEQFF - TRBJ2-1 - TRBV12-2
TGTGCCAGCAGCACCATCCGAGGATCCTCCTACGAGCAGTACTTC CASSTIRGSSYEQYF - TRBJ2-7 - TRBV21-1
TGTGCCCATCAGCGTGGGGGAACCTACGAGCAGTACTTC CAHQRGGTYEQYF once TRBJ2-7 - TRBV6-1
TGTGCCAGTAGCCCAAGGGGTGGCAGCTTTAGCAATCAGCCCCAGCATTTT CASSPRGGSFSNQPQHF - TRBJ1-5 - TRBV19
TGTGCCAGCAGCAGCTTTGGGGGACTAGCGGCTTACAATGAGCAGTTCTTC CASSSFGGLAAYNEQFF - TRBJ2-1 TRBD2 TRBV11-1
TGCGCCAGCTCCGAAGGCGTGGTAGGGGAGACCCAGTACTTC CASSEGVVGETQYF - TRBJ2-5 - TRBV5-1
TGTGCCAGCAGCTTGTTGGGGACCGGGGAGCTGTTTTTT CASSLLGTGELFF - TRBJ2-2 - TRBV5-8
TGTGCCAGCAGCACTGGGAGGGGGAGCTCCTACGAGCAGTACTTC CASSTGRGSSYEQYF - TRBJ2-7 - TRBV7-2
TGTGCCAATACGCCCCCCCTTTGGGGGCTGAGGGGCTACGAGCAGTACTTC CANTPPLWGLRGYEQYF - TRBJ2-7 - TRBV7-6
TGCGCCAGCAGCCAAGACAGGGGTACATACGAGCAGTACTTC CASSQDRGTYEQYF - TRBJ2-7 - TRBV4-1
TGTGCCAGCAGTCCCGGGACAGGCTATGGCTACACCTTC CASSPGTGYGYTF - TRBJ1-2 TRBD1 TRBV25-1
TGTGCCAGCAGCGGGACTTCCTCTAACTATGGCTACACCTTC CASSGTSSNYGYTF - TRBJ1-2 - TRBV7-8
TGTGCCAGTATGGGGGCGTACTACTATGGCTACACCTTC CASMGAYYYGYTF - TRBJ1-2 - TRBV19
TGTGCCAGCAGCCAAGTCCCCAGGCGAGCTGGGGCCAACGTCCTGACTTTC CASSQVPRRAGANVLTF once TRBJ2-6 - TRBV14
TGTGCCAGCAGCCCTCGGACAGGGGAAAACATTCAGTACTTC CASSPRTGENIQYF - TRBJ2-4 TRBD1 TRBV4-2
TGTGCCAGCACCCGGCGGGCGGAGGGGTCCTACGAGCAGTACTTC CASTRRAEGSYEQYF - TRBJ2-7 - TRBV27
TGTGCCAGTAGGAGGACACCCCCTAATGAAAAACTGTTTTTT CASRRTPPNEKLFF - TRBJ1-4 - TRBV19
TGTGCCAGCAGTTTAAGTGGTAGCGGGAGGAAAAGAAATGAGCAGTTCTTC CASSLSGSGRKRNEQFF - TRBJ2-1 TRBD2 TRBV27
TGTGCCAGCACTAGGGCGCCCGGCAATCAGCCCCAGCATTTT CASTRAPGNQPQHF - TRBJ1-5 - TRBV6-1
TGTGCCAGCAGTGAAGGTTTTAGCGGGCCGTACAATGAGCAGTTCTTC CASSEGFSGPYNEQFF - TRBJ2-1 TRBD2 TRBV2
TGTGCCAGCAGCTTAGTAGCAGGAGGGGTGACTGAAGCTTTCTTT CASSLVAGGVTEAFF - TRBJ1-1 - TRBV7-2
TGTGCCAGCAGCTCAACTAGCGGGAGCCCCCAAGAGACCCAGTACTTC CASSSTSGSPQETQYF - TRBJ2-5 TRBD2 TRBV11-2
TGTGCCACCGGAGCGGACGGCAACTCTGGAAACACCATATATTTT CATGADGNSGNTIYF - TRBJ1-3 - TRBV6-5
TGTGCCAGCAGCTTACACTTGACGGGGGAGCAGTACTTC CASSLHLTGEQYF once TRBJ2-7 - TRBV7-2
TGTGCCAGTATGAGGGGTCGGGCGGGATACACAGATACGCAGTATTTT CASMRGRAGYTDTQYF - TRBJ2-3 - TRBV19
TGTGCCAGCAGCCAAGCCCCAGACTATGGCTACACCTTC CASSQAPDYGYTF - TRBJ1-2 - TRBV4-2
TGTGCCAGCAGCCCGACGGGGAATGAGCAGTTCTTC CASSPTGNEQFF - TRBJ2-1 - TRBV6-5
TGTGCCAGCAGCCAATCACTTGGCACAGATACGCAGTATTTT CASSQSLGTDTQYF once TRBJ2-3 - TRBV4-2
TGTGCCAGCAGCTTGGGTGGGTTGACGGACACCGGGGAGCTGTTTTTT CASSLGGLTDTGELFF - TRBJ2-2 - TRBV5-6
TGTGCCAGCAGTTTGCGGGGGGCAAATGGCGAAAAACTGTTTTTT CASSLRGANGEKLFF - TRBJ1-4 - TRBV2
TGTGCCAGCAGTGAATATCACAGGGATCGTACTGAAGCTTTCTTT CASSEYHRDRTEAFF - TRBJ1-1 - TRBV6-1
TGTGCCTGGAGCGGCCAGGGGGCGGATACGCAGTATTTT CAWSGQGADTQYF - TRBJ2-3 TRBD1 TRBV30
TGTGCCAGCAGGGTACAGGGGGCCTATCAGCCCCAGCATTTT CASRVQGAYQPQHF - TRBJ1-5 TRBD1 TRBV2
TGTGCCAGTAGTATAGATCTCGAAGGGTATGAGCAGTTCTTC CASSIDLEGYEQFF - TRBJ2-1 - TRBV19
TGTGCCAGCAGCCCAGGGACAGGGCATTTCTCCTACGAGCAGTACTTC CASSPGTGHFSYEQYF - TRBJ2-7 TRBD1 TRBV4-2
TGCGCCAGCAGCTTGGTTCTGACCAGGGGATTAGGGGACACTGAAGCTTTCTTT CASSLVLTRGLGDTEAFF - TRBJ1-1 - TRBV5-1
TGTGCCAGCAGTGATGGAGGAGGGGTCGGCTACACCTTC CASSDGGGVGYTF - TRBJ1-2 - TRBV6-1
TGCGCCAGCAGCTTGGGGCCCCCGGGACAGGGAACCTATGGCTACACCTTC CASSLGPPGQGTYGYTF - TRBJ1-2 TRBD1 TRBV5-1
TGCGCCAGCAGCCGAGGACAGCCCTACGAGCAGTACTTC CASSRGQPYEQYF once TRBJ2-7 - TRBV5-1